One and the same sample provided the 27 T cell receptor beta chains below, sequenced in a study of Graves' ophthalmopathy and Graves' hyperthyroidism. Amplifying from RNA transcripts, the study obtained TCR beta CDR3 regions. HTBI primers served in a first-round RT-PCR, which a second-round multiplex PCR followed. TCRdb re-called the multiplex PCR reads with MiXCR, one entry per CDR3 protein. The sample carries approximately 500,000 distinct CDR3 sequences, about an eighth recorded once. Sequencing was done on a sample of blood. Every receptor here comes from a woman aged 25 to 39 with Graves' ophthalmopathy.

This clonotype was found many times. The CDR3 here is CASSLTDLSYTEAFF. CDR3 DNA: TGTGCCAGCAGCTTGACAGACTTAAGCTACACTGAAGCTTTCTTT. The genes are TRBV6-1 and TRBJ1-1; D may be TRBD1 (5 bases). This CDR3 comprises 15 residues. V was clipped by 6 bases and J by 3 bases, with 17 bases between them. The germline gives CDR1 MNHNS, CDR2 SASEGT.

The CDR3 loop is CASSPGTGYSEAFF. The CDR3 DNA sequence: TGTGCCAGCAGCCCGGGGACAGGGTATTCTGAAGCTTTCTTT. V is TRBV5-4 and J is TRBJ1-1; TRBD1 agrees at 9 bases. V shed 4 bases, J shed 6 bases, and the junction held 7 bases outside the gene matches. Germline V gene data show CDR1 as SGHNT and CDR2 as YYREEE (reference sequence). The CDR3 consists of 14 residues.

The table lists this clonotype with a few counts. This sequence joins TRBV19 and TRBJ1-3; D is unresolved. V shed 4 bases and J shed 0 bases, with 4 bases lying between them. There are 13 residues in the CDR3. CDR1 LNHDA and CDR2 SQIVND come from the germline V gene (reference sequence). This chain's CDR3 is CASSKISGNTIYF. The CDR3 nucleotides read TGTGCCAGTAGTAAGATCTCTGGAAACACCATATATTTT.

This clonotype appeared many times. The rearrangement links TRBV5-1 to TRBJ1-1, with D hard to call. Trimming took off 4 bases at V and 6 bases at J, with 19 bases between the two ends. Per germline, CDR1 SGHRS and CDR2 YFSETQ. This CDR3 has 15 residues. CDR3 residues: CASSQYPKGPPEAFF. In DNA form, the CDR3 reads TGCGCCAGCAGCCAGTACCCGAAGGGTCCCCCTGAAGCTTTCTTT.

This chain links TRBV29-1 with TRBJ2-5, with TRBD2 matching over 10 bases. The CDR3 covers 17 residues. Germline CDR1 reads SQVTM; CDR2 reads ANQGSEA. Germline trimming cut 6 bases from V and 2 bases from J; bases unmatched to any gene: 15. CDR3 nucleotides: TGCAGCGTCATCACTAGCGGGGATAACCACCTGCAAGAGACCCAGTACTTC. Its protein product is CSVITSGDNHLQETQYF. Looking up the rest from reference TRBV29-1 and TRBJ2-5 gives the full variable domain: SAVISQKPSRDICQRGTSLTIQCQVDSQVTMMFWYRQQPGQSLTLIATANQGSEATYESGFVIDKFPISRPNLTFSTLTVSNMSPEDSSIYLCSVITSGDNHLQETQYFGPGTRLLVL.

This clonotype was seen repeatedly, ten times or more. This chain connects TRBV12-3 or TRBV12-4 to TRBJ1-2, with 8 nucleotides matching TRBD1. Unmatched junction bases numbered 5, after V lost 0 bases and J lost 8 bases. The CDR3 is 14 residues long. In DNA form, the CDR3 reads TGTGCCAGCAGTTTAGCGCACAGGGGGTTCGGCTACACCTTC. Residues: CASSLAHRGFGYTF.

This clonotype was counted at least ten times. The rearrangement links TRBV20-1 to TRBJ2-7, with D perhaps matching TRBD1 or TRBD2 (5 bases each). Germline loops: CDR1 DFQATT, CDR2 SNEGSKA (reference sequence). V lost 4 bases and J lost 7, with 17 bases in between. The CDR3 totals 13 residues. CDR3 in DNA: TGCAGTGCTACAAGGGACCGCACTCGGGAGCAGTACTTC. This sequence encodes CSATRDRTREQYF.

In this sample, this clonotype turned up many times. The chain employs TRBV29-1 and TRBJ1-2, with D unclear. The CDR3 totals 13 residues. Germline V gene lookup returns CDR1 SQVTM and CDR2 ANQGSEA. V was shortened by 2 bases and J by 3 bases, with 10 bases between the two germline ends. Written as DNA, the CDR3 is TGCAGCGTTGAATCCCCTCGGGACTATGGCTACACCTTC. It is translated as CSVESPRDYGYTF.

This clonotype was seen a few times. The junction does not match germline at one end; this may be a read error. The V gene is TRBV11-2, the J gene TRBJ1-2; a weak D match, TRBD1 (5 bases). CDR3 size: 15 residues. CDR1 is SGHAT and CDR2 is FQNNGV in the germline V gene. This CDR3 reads CASRPRQLDNYVYTF. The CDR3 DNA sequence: TGTGCCAGCAGACCGCGACAGTTGGATAACTATGTCTACACCTTC.

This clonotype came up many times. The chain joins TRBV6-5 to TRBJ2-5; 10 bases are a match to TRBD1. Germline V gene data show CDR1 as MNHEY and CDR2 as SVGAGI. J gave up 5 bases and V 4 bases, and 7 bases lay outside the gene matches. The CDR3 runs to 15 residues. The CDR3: CASSSPTGGLETQYF. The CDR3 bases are TGTGCCAGCAGTTCTCCGACAGGGGGCTTGGAGACCCAGTACTTC.

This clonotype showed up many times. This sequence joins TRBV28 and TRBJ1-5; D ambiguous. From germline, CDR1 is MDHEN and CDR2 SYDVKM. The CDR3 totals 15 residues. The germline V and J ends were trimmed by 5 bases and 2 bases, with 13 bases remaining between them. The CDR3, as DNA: TGTGCCAGCAGTCCCCAAGGGAGGGGCAATCAGCCCCAGCATTTT. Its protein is CASSPQGRGNQPQHF.

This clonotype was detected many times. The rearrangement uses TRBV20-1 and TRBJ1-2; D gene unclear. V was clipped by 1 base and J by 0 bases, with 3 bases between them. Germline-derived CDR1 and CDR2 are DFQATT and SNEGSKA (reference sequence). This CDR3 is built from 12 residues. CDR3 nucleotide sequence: TGCAGTGCTAGAGGGTCTAACTATGGCTACACCTTC. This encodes CSARGSNYGYTF.

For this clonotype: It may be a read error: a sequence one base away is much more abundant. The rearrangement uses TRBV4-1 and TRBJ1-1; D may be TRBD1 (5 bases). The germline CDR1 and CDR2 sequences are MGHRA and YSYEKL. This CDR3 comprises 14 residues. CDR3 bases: TGCGCCAGCAGCCGGCCCGGGGGTAGGACTGAAGCTTGCTTT. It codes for CASSRPGGRTEACF.

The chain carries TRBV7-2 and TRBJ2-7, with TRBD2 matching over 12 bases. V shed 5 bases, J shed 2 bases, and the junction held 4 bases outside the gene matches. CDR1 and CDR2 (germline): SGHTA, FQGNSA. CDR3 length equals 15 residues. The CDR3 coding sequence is TGTGCCAGCAGCACCCGACTAGCGGGGGCCTACGAGCAGTACTTC. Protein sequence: CASSTRLAGAYEQYF.

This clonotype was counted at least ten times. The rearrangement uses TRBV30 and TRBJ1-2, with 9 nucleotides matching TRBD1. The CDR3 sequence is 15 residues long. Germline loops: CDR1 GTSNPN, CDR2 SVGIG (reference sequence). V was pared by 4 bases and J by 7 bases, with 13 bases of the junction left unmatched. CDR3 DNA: TGTGCCTGGATTAGGACCTCGACAGGGGGATCTGGCTACACCTTC. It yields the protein CAWIRTSTGGSGYTF.

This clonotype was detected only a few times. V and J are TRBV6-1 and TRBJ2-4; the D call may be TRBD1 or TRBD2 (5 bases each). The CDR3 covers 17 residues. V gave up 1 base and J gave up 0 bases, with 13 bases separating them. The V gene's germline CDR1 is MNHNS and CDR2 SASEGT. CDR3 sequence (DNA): TGTGCCAGCAGTGAAGAGGGACGGTTACTAGCCAAAAACATTCAGTACTTC. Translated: CASSEEGRLLAKNIQYF.

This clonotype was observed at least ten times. CDR3 amino acids: CASRESSYEQYF. The DNA of the CDR3 is TGTGCCAGCCGGGAAAGCTCCTACGAGCAGTACTTC. V usage is TRBV6-1 and J usage is TRBJ2-7; possibly TRBD2 for D (5 bases). The CDR3 is 12 residues long. CDR1 and CDR2 (germline): MNHNS, SASEGT. V was trimmed by 8 bases and J by 0 bases, leaving 8 bases between them.

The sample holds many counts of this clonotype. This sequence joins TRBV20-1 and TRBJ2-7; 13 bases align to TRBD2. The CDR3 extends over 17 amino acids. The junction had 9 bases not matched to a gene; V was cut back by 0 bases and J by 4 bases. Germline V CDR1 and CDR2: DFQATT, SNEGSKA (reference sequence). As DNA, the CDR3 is TGCAGTGCTAGAGATACTAGCGGGAGGGCCGGTTTGTACGAGCAGTACTTC. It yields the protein CSARDTSGRAGLYEQYF.

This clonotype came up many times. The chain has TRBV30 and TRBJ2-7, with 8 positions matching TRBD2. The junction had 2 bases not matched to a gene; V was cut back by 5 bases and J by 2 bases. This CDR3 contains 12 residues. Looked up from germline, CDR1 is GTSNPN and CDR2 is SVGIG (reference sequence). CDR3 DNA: TGTGCCTGGGGCGGGAGGACCTACGAGCAGTACTTC. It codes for CAWGGRTYEQYF.

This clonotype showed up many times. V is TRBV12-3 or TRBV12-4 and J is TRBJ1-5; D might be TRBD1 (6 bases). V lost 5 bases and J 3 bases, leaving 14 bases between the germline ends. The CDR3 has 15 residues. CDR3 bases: TGTGCCAGCAGTCGCCACAGGGCTCACAATCAGCCCCAGCATTTT. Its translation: CASSRHRAHNQPQHF.

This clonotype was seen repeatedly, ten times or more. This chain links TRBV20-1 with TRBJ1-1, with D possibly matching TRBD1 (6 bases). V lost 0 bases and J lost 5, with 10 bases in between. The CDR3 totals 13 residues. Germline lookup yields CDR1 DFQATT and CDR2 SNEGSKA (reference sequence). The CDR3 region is CSAREPRGTEAFF. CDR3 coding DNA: TGCAGTGCTAGAGAGCCCAGGGGAACTGAAGCTTTCTTT.

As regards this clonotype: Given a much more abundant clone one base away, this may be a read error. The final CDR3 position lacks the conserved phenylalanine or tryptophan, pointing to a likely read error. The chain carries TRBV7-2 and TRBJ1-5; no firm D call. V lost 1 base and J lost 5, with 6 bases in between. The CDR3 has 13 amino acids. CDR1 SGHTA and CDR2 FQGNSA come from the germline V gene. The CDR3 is CASSLGPDQPQHL. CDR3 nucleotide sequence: TGTGCCAGCAGCTTAGGGCCAGATCAGCCCCAGCATTTG.

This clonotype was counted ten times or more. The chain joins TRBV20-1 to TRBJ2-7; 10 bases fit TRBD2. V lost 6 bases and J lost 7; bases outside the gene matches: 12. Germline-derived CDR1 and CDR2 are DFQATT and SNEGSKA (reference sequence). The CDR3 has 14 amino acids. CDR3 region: CSASGLAVQSEQYF. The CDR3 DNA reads TGCAGTGCAAGCGGACTAGCGGTCCAGTCAGAGCAGTACTTC.

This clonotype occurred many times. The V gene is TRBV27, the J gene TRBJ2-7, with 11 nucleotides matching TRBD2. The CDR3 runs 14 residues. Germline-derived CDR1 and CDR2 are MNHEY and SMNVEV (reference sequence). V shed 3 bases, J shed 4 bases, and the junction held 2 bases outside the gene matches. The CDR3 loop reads CASSLASGGYEQYF. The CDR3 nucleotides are TGTGCCAGCAGTTTGGCTAGCGGGGGGTACGAGCAGTACTTC.

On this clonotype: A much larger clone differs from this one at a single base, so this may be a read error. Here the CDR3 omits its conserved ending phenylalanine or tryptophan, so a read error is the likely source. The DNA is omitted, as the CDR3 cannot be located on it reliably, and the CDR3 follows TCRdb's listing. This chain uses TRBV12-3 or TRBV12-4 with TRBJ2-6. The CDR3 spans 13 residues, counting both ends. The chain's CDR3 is CASSKYGANVLTV.

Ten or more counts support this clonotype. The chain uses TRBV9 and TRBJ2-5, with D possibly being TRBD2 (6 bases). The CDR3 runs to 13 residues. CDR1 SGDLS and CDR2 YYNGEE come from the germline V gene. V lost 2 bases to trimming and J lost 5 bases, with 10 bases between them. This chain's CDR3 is CASSVRLGETQYF. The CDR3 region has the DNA TGTGCCAGCAGCGTGCGACTAGGGGAGACCCAGTACTTC. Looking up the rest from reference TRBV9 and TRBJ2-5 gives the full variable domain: DSGVTQTPKHLITATGQRVTLRCSPRSGDLSVYWYQQSLDQGLQFLIQYYNGEERAKGNILERFSAQQFPDLHSELNLSSLELGDSALYFCASSVRLGETQYFGPGTRLLVL.

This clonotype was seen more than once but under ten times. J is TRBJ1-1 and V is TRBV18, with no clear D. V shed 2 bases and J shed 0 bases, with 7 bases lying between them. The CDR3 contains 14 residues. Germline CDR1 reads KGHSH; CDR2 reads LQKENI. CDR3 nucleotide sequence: TGTGCCAGCTCACCAGCCAGGATGAACACTGAAGCTTTCTTT. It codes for CASSPARMNTEAFF.